These T cell receptor beta chains were read from a single sample in a study of cytomegalovirus exposure and HLA in healthy donors. Method: immunoSEQ multiplex PCR; TCRdb's copy keeps in-frame clones and lacks some. The table lists 150,000 to 250,000 clones, around 80% of them singletons. The sample consisted of PBMCs. The receptor source for this set is a woman aged 25 to 39 in good health and CMV-seropositive. Each CDR3 is given with its conserved first and last residue. The D gene is left open where the match is weak. Expanded clones get a size class; other rows say once, few or many, or leave the size out.

-	TRBV5-1	TRBJ2-5	TRBD2	TGCGCCAGCAGCTCGTTGTTTGGCAGCGGGACTGTTGAGACCCAGTACTTC	CASSSLFGSGTVETQYF
-	TRBV2	TRBJ1-5	TRBD1	TGTGCCAGCAGTGAAGCGGGACAGGGCAGTCAGCCCCAGCATTTT	CASSEAGQGSQPQHF
-	TRBV7-8	TRBJ2-7	-	TGTGCCAGCAGCTTAGGGACGGGAGTATACGAGCAGTACTTC	CASSLGTGVYEQYF
-	TRBV18	TRBJ1-5	-	TGTGCCAGCTCCCCCGGGTCAGATCAGCCCCAGCATTTT	CASSPGSDQPQHF
-	TRBV7-9	TRBJ2-7	-	TGTGCCAGCAGCTTAGCCGGGATCGACGAGCAGTACTTC	CASSLAGIDEQYF
-	TRBV4-3	TRBJ2-7	TRBD1	TGCGCCAGCAGCCAATCGCGGACAGGGCCCTACGAGCAGTACTTC	CASSQSRTGPYEQYF
few	TRBV4-2	TRBJ2-3	TRBD2	TGTGCCAGCAGCCAAGTGGCTAGCGGGGGCCCAGATACGCAGTATTTT	CASSQVASGGPDTQYF
-	TRBV7-9	TRBJ2-1	TRBD2	TGTGCCAGCAGCTTAGACAGGGCGGGGGGGCTAGCCAATGAGCAGTTCTTC	CASSLDRAGGLANEQFF
-	TRBV4-3	TRBJ2-7	TRBD2	TGCGCCAGCAGCCAAGGTTTACTAGCGGCCTACGAGCAGTACTTC	CASSQGLLAAYEQYF
few	TRBV5-4	TRBJ2-3	-	TGTGCCGGCGGACTGGAGGGCACAGATACGCAGTATTTT	CAGGLEGTDTQYF
-	TRBV7-2	TRBJ2-1	TRBD2	TGTGCCAGCAGCTTGGGACTAGCGTGGGAGCAGTTCTTC	CASSLGLAWEQFF
-	TRBV5-1	TRBJ2-5	TRBD1	TGCGCCAGCAGCTGGGAACACCTGACAGGGGATAAAGAGACCCAGTACTTC	CASSWEHLTGDKETQYF
-	TRBV27	TRBJ1-5	-	TGTGCCAGCAGTTTAGCCCAGGGAGGGCAGCCCCAGCATTTT	CASSLAQGGQPQHF
-	TRBV5-5	TRBJ1-1	-	TGTGCCAGCAGCCGGACAGCGCACACTGAAGCTTTCTTT	CASSRTAHTEAFF
-	TRBV27	TRBJ2-7	-	TGTGCCAGCAGCACAAGCGGGTACTCCTACGAGCAGTACTTC	CASSTSGYSYEQYF
-	TRBV4-1	TRBJ2-1	-	TGCGCCAGCAGCCAAGTCGGCAGGGCCAGCTCCTACAATGAGCAGTTCTTC	CASSQVGRASSYNEQFF
-	TRBV10-3	TRBJ2-3	-	TGTGCCATCAGTGTCGGGAGCGGCACAGATACGCAGTATTTT	CAISVGSGTDTQYF
-	TRBV11-2	TRBJ1-2	TRBD1	TGTGCCAGCAGCTCAGAGAGGACAGGAGTTAACTATGGCTACACCTTC	CASSSERTGVNYGYTF
-	TRBV19	TRBJ2-1	-	TGTGCCAGTAGTGCTTTACAGAACAATGAGCAGTTCTTC	CASSALQNNEQFF
-	TRBV11-2	TRBJ2-5	-	TGTGCCAGCAGCTTAGTTGGTTGGACAGCAATCTCAGGCGTGACCCAGTACTTC	CASSLVGWTAISGVTQYF
-	TRBV6-6	TRBJ2-1	TRBD2	TGTGCCAGCAGTTACTCCCGAGCGGGGGGTTACAATGAGCAGTTCTTC	CASSYSRAGGYNEQFF
-	TRBV4-1	TRBJ1-2	TRBD1	TGCGCCAGCAGCCAAGCCAACAGGGGAGCGGATGGCTACACCTTC	CASSQANRGADGYTF
-	TRBV7-8	TRBJ1-1	-	TGTGCCAGCAGCTTAGGACGGGATGTCAACACTGAAGCTTTCTTT	CASSLGRDVNTEAFF
-	TRBV27	TRBJ2-3	-	TGTGCCAGCAGTTGGGAGGAACCCACAGATACGCAGTATTTT	CASSWEEPTDTQYF
-	TRBV14	TRBJ1-2	-	TGTGCCAGCAGCAAGACAGTCTATGGCTACACCTTC	CASSKTVYGYTF
-	TRBV27	TRBJ1-2	-	TGTGCCAGCAGTTTTCACAGGGACTATGGCTACACCTTC	CASSFHRDYGYTF
once	TRBV27	TRBJ2-7	TRBD1	TGTGCCAGCAGTTTATACGGTGGACAGGGTCCCGAGCAGTACTTC	CASSLYGGQGPEQYF
-	TRBV10-3	TRBJ1-4	TRBD1	TGTGCCATCCGCGGGGACAGCGGGGAAAAACTGTTTTTT	CAIRGDSGEKLFF
-	TRBV30	TRBJ2-5	TRBD2	TGTGCCTGGCGGGAGCGCGGGAGGGCCGCGGAGACCCAGTACTTC	CAWRERGRAAETQYF
once	TRBV19	TRBJ1-2	TRBD1	TGTGCCAGTAGTACCTGGGACAGCCGATATGGCTACACCTTC	CASSTWDSRYGYTF
few	TRBV11-2	TRBJ1-2	-	TGTGCCAGCAGCCTGGACAGTCCTATGGGCTACACCTTC	CASSLDSPMGYTF
-	TRBV5-6	TRBJ1-1	-	TGTGCCAGCAGCTTGGCCCAGGTTTCTTTCTTT	CASSLAQVSFF
-	TRBV5-5	TRBJ1-6	-	TGTGCCAGCAGCTTGAGGGGGGGGGAATCACCCCTCCACTTT	CASSLRGGESPLHF
-	TRBV9	TRBJ1-2	TRBD1	TGTGCCAGCAGCGTTTCCCCGACAGGGCGCTATGGCTACACCTTC	CASSVSPTGRYGYTF
-	TRBV5-1	TRBJ2-3	TRBD2	TGCGCCAGCAGCTTGCCGGGACTAGCGGTAACAGATACGCAGTATTTT	CASSLPGLAVTDTQYF
-	TRBV27	TRBJ1-1	TRBD1	TGTGCCAGCAGTCCGATATGGAGACAGGGGAACTTAGCCTTCTTT	CASSPIWRQGNLAFF
-	TRBV7-6	TRBJ2-7	TRBD2	TGTGCCAGCAGCCTAGAAGGACTAGCGAGCGAGCAGTACTTC	CASSLEGLASEQYF
-	TRBV7-9	TRBJ2-7	TRBD2	TGTGCCAGCAGTCTTACTAGCGGGAGGGCAAACGAGCAGTACTTC	CASSLTSGRANEQYF
-	TRBV11-3	TRBJ2-7	TRBD1	TGTGCCAGCAGCTTAGAAGGGGGCCCCTACGAGCAGTACTTC	CASSLEGGPYEQYF
few	TRBV11-3	TRBJ2-2	-	TGTGCCAGCAGCGTCGACCCCGATCCGGGCACCGGGGAGCTGTTTTTT	CASSVDPDPGTGELFF
-	TRBV7-2	TRBJ2-1	TRBD2	TGTGCCAGCAGCTCCCAGGGTGGGGTAGCGGGATCTCGTGAGCAGTTCTTC	CASSSQGGVAGSREQFF
-	TRBV6-1	TRBJ2-5	TRBD1	TGTGCCAGCAGGGGACAGGTGACGTACCAAGAGACCCAGTACTTC	CASRGQVTYQETQYF
-	TRBV18	TRBJ2-3	-	TGTGCCAGCTCACCAAGTGTGGGGGCGGATACGCAGTATTTT	CASSPSVGADTQYF
-	TRBV5-6	TRBJ1-4	-	TGTGCCAGCAGGGTGCGGGGGGGTAATGAAAAACTGTTTTTT	CASRVRGGNEKLFF
-	TRBV7-2	TRBJ2-1	TRBD1	TGTGCCAGCAGCTTAGGGGCAGGGGGTCACAATGAGCAGTTCTTC	CASSLGAGGHNEQFF
-	TRBV11-2	TRBJ2-5	-	TGTGCCAGCAGCTTAGGTTGGCGGACAGACGAAGAGACCCAGTACTTC	CASSLGWRTDEETQYF
-	TRBV2	TRBJ2-7	TRBD2	TGTGCCAGCAGTACTTTAAGGGATAGCGGGGGGGACGAGCAGTACTTC	CASSTLRDSGGDEQYF
-	TRBV29-1	TRBJ2-1	-	TGCAGCGTTGACGGGAGTCGGACGAATGAGCAGTTCTTC	CSVDGSRTNEQFF
few	TRBV7-8	TRBJ1-4	-	TGTGCCAGCCACAATTTAGAAGGCAGGGTGGGTGAAAAACTGTTTTTT	CASHNLEGRVGEKLFF
-	TRBV9	TRBJ2-3	TRBD2	TGTGCCAGCAGCGTAGTGGCTAGCGGGAACACAGATACGCAGTATTTT	CASSVVASGNTDTQYF
-	TRBV30	TRBJ2-7	TRBD1	TGTGCCTGGAGTGTCTCTACAGGGGGATCCTACGAGCAGTACTTC	CAWSVSTGGSYEQYF
-	TRBV9	TRBJ2-2	TRBD1	TGTGCCAGCAGTTCAACAGGGGGCAGTGGTACCGGGGAGCTGTTTTTT	CASSSTGGSGTGELFF
-	TRBV4-1	TRBJ2-3	TRBD2	TGCGCCAGCAGCCAAGATCCTAAGGGACTAGCGGGAGAGGGAGATACGCAGTATTTT	CASSQDPKGLAGEGDTQYF
-	TRBV5-1	TRBJ2-7	-	TGCGCCAGCAGCTTGGACCGTGGGCAGCTCGAGCAGTACTTC	CASSLDRGQLEQYF
-	TRBV11-2	TRBJ2-7	-	TGTGCCAGCAGCCTTTTGGTGGGAGGATCCGAGCAGTACTTC	CASSLLVGGSEQYF
-	TRBV12-5	TRBJ2-4	TRBD2	TGTGCTAGTGGTTTGGTCCTAGCGGGCACCCGGGGGGAGGTCAAAAACATTCAGTACTTC	CASGLVLAGTRGEVKNIQYF
few	TRBV10-1	TRBJ2-3	-	TGCGCCAGCAGTGACGAGACTAGGGGTCACGGTACGCAGTATTTT	CASSDETRGHGTQYF
-	TRBV7-2	TRBJ1-4	-	TGTGCCAGCAGCTTAGGAGGGTTGAAGAGCGAAAAACTGTTTTTT	CASSLGGLKSEKLFF
few	TRBV7-9	TRBJ2-3	-	TGTGCCAGCAGCGAAGGGAGTTCTGAGGCAGATACGCAGTATTTT	CASSEGSSEADTQYF